This section outlines one T cell receptor (beta chain) sequence together with its context. The data are from a study of blood T cell repertoires in COVID-19. Study at large: The study drew acute and convalescent COVID-19 samples from the United States, Italy and Spain.

Source study methods: The authors estimated nucleated cell counts from reference gene primer amplification. Here immunoSEQ multiplex PCR was the method, and the copy in TCRdb shows in-frame clones only, minus some. V, J and clone size reflect that table, while D and trimming were determined from the DNA. The sample includes tens of thousands of clones, nearly 95% of them seen just once. CDR3 length: 14 residues. Germline lookup yields CDR1 MDHEN and CDR2 SYDVKM. The ends were cut back, 3 bases at V and 6 bases at J, with 11 bases in the middle. The chain links TRBV28 to TRBJ2-2; D unresolved. This TCR derives from a man aged 50-59 years with active COVID-19. Sequenced material: peripheral blood. The CDR3: CASSLVLSSGELFF. CDR3 in DNA: TGTGCCAGCAGTTTGGTACTAAGCTCCGGGGAGCTGTTTTTT.